This record looks at one T cell receptor beta chain sequence and its context. In the original analysis: The authors estimated nucleated cell counts from reference gene primer amplification. The repertoire was sequenced with immunoSEQ multiplex PCR; TCRdb's copy has only in-frame clones and lacks some. The DNA was the basis for D and trimming; V, J and clone size are from that table. The profile covers some 20,000 clones, with approximately 90% appearing a single time and 9.8% taken by the ten largest. Germline lookup yields CDR1 SNHLY and CDR2 FYNNEI. There are 16 residues in the CDR3. V was trimmed by 7 bases and J by 4 bases, leaving 22 bases between them. The data were obtained in a study of blood T cell repertoires in COVID-19. Study details: Collection of acute and convalescent COVID-19 samples took place in the United States, Italy and Spain. The cDNA or gDNA used as material had been derived from T cells, B-cell-depleted T cells, or PBMCs.

This clonotype was obtained from a man between 35 and 55 years old with active COVID-19. This chain uses TRBV2 with TRBJ1-1; D is possibly TRBD1 (5 bases). The sample taken for sequencing was peripheral blood. The CDR3 nucleotides read TGTGCCAGCACCTCGCGGGGCAGTTTTTCGGGCACTGAAGCTTTCTTT. Protein product: CASTSRGSFSGTEAFF.